The rows below give T cell receptor beta chains drawn from one sample of a study of blood T cell repertoires in COVID-19. Sequencing was performed with immunoSEQ multiplex PCR; in TCRdb, only in-frame clones are kept and a portion is missing. Among over 250,000 clones listed, approximately 86% were seen once. The sequencing sample was made of peripheral blood. Receptors originate from a man in his forties who had recovered from COVID-19. Each CDR3 is given with its conserved first and last residue. The order of the fields is CDR3 protein, CDR3 DNA, V gene, J gene, clone size, D gene. D genes are given only for firm matches. Size tells how often a clone was seen (once, few, many) or the class of an expanded clone, and some rows leave it out.

CASSPLGTGLAKNIQYF	TGTGCCAGTAGCCCGCTCGGGACAGGCCTAGCCAAAAACATTCAGTACTTC	TRBV19	TRBJ2-4	once	TRBD1
CASRGGPSYNEQFF	TGTGCCAGCAGGGGGGGACCGTCCTACAATGAGCAGTTCTTC	TRBV6-5	TRBJ2-1	.	.
CASRTGGVDTQYF	TGTGCCAGCAGAACTGGGGGGGTAGATACGCAGTATTTT	TRBV27	TRBJ2-3	.	TRBD2
CASSLRGDYEQYF	TGTGCCAGCTCATTGCGGGGGGATTACGAGCAGTACTTC	TRBV18	TRBJ2-7	once	TRBD2
CASSYTSGGADTQYF	TGTGCCAGCAGTTATACTAGCGGGGGCGCAGATACGCAGTATTTT	TRBV27	TRBJ2-3	once	TRBD2
CASTAGDNTDTQYF	TGTGCCAGCACCGCGGGAGATAACACAGATACGCAGTATTTT	TRBV5-8	TRBJ2-3	once	TRBD2
CASSYSGLNEETQYF	TGTGCCAGCAGTTACTCGGGACTAAATGAAGAGACCCAGTACTTC	TRBV6-5	TRBJ2-5	.	TRBD2
CASSEAWGLAGVNEQFF	TGTGCCAGCAGTGAAGCCTGGGGACTAGCGGGGGTGAATGAGCAGTTCTTC	TRBV6-1	TRBJ2-1	.	TRBD2
CASSSSLGNIQYF	TGTGCCAGCAGTTCCAGTCTCGGGAACATTCAGTACTTC	TRBV12-3/TRBV12-4	TRBJ2-4	.	.
CASNRVSAGSGAYEQYF	TGTGCCAGCAACCGGGTCTCTGCGGGGAGTGGCGCCTACGAGCAGTACTTC	TRBV7-9	TRBJ2-7	.	.
CSVEGRRETQYF	TGCAGCGTTGAGGGGAGGCGAGAGACCCAGTACTTC	TRBV29-1	TRBJ2-5	.	.
CASSEDDRAGDTIYF	TGCGCCAGCAGTGAGGATGACAGGGCCGGGGACACCATATATTTT	TRBV10-1	TRBJ1-3	.	TRBD1
CASRRQGREQYF	TGTGCCAGCAGGCGACAGGGCCGCGAGCAGTACTTC	TRBV2	TRBJ2-7	.	TRBD1
CASSLESTTYEQYF	TGTGCCAGCAGCTTAGAATCGACTACCTACGAGCAGTACTTC	TRBV11-2	TRBJ2-7	.	.
CAWNAAGTQYF	TGTGCCTGGAATGCCGCGGGTACGCAGTATTTT	TRBV30	TRBJ2-3	.	.
CASSRTGGNQPQHF	TGTGCCAGCAGCCGTACAGGGGGCAATCAGCCCCAGCATTTT	TRBV7-8	TRBJ1-5	.	TRBD1
CASSQGVRGATGELFF	TGCGCCAGCAGCCAAGGGGTTCGTGGGGCGACCGGGGAGCTGTTTTTT	TRBV4-3	TRBJ2-2	.	.
CASSGTGLNTEAFF	TGTGCCAGCAGTGGGACAGGGTTGAACACTGAAGCTTTCTTT	TRBV5-6	TRBJ1-1	.	TRBD1
CAWSQALRAYEQYF	TGTGCCTGGAGTCAAGCCTTGAGGGCCTACGAGCAGTACTTC	TRBV30	TRBJ2-7	.	.
CASRSSPVDEQFF	TGTGCCAGCAGGTCTAGCCCCGTAGATGAGCAGTTCTTC	TRBV11-2	TRBJ2-1	.	.
CASSLRDSYGYTF	TGCGCCAGCAGCCTCCGGGACAGTTATGGCTACACCTTC	TRBV5-1	TRBJ1-2	.	TRBD1
CASSRDGETQYF	TGTGCCAGCAGCAGGGATGGTGAGACCCAGTACTTC	TRBV2	TRBJ2-5	.	.
CASSIAGIEETQYF	TGTGCCAGTAGTATTGCCGGGATCGAAGAGACCCAGTACTTC	TRBV19	TRBJ2-5	.	.
CASSLSTRGSGYEQYF	TGTGCCAGCAGCTTGTCTACCAGGGGGAGCGGCTACGAGCAGTACTTC	TRBV5-5	TRBJ2-7	.	TRBD1
CASSPLGVAGVDTQYF	TGTGCCAGCAGCCCACTGGGGGTAGCGGGAGTAGACACGCAGTATTTT	TRBV7-3	TRBJ2-3	.	TRBD2
CASSAPGQGVYEQFF	TGCGCCAGCAGCGCCCCGGGACAGGGGGTCTATGAGCAGTTCTTC	TRBV4-1	TRBJ2-1	few	TRBD1
CAWKRTGRTGELFF	TGTGCCTGGAAGAGGACAGGGAGGACCGGGGAGCTGTTTTTT	TRBV30	TRBJ2-2	.	TRBD1
CASSLGRGAETQYF	TGCGCCAGCAGCTTGGGGCGGGGCGCAGAGACCCAGTACTTC	TRBV5-1	TRBJ2-5	.	.
CASSKAGTGTDTQYF	TGTGCCAGCAGCAAAGCCGGGACAGGGACAGATACGCAGTATTTT	TRBV5-8	TRBJ2-3	.	TRBD1
CASQLAGSSYNEQFF	TGCGCCAGCCAACTAGCGGGAAGCTCCTACAATGAGCAGTTCTTC	TRBV5-1	TRBJ2-1	.	TRBD2
CASSLSQVPSLYEQYF	TGCGCCAGCAGCTTGTCACAGGTTCCTTCGCTTTACGAGCAGTACTTC	TRBV5-1	TRBJ2-7	.	.
CASSLDPGLGETQYF	TGTGCCAGCAGCTTGGACCCGGGGTTGGGTGAGACCCAGTACTTC	TRBV5-6	TRBJ2-5	once	.
CASSPDRGEETQYF	TGTGCCAGCTCACCCGACAGGGGGGAAGAGACCCAGTACTTC	TRBV18	TRBJ2-5	.	TRBD1
CASSLKTSGSYEQYF	TGTGCCAGCAGCTTGAAGACTAGCGGGAGCTACGAGCAGTACTTC	TRBV5-5	TRBJ2-7	.	TRBD2
CASSIMGHLIEKLFF	TGTGCCAGTAGTATAATGGGACACCTTATTGAAAAACTGTTTTTT	TRBV19	TRBJ1-4	.	.
CASSHTPGGAYDIQYF	TGTGCCAGCAGTCATACGCCCGGGGGGGCCTATGACATTCAGTACTTC	TRBV6-6	TRBJ2-4	few	TRBD2
CASSSTSRSYNEQFF	TGTGCCAGCAGCTCAACTAGCAGATCCTACAATGAGCAGTTCTTC	TRBV7-2	TRBJ2-1	.	.
CASSRRSGPDTQYF	TGTGCCAGCAGCCGTCGGTCAGGGCCAGATACGCAGTATTTT	TRBV3-1/TRBV3-2	TRBJ2-3	.	.
CSFAGVSGRSSYEQYF	TGCAGCTTCGCCGGAGTTAGCGGGAGGAGCTCCTACGAGCAGTACTTC	TRBV29-1	TRBJ2-7	few	TRBD2
CASRAGGVYEQYF	TGTGCCAGCAGGGCAGGGGGCGTTTACGAGCAGTACTTC	TRBV6-5	TRBJ2-7	.	TRBD1
CASSRERTGEQYF	TGTGCCAGTAGTAGAGAGAGAACGGGAGAGCAGTACTTC	TRBV19	TRBJ2-7	once	.
CATSRVSGSYNEQFF	TGTGCCACCAGCAGAGTAAGCGGCTCCTACAATGAGCAGTTCTTC	TRBV15	TRBJ2-1	.	.
CASSSQSPGFTEAFF	TGTGCCAGCAGCTCTCAGTCCCCGGGATTCACTGAAGCTTTCTTT	TRBV11-2	TRBJ1-1	.	.
CASSFREAIEQFF	TGTGCCAGCAGCTTCCGGGAGGCTATTGAGCAGTTCTTC	TRBV5-8	TRBJ2-1	once	TRBD2
CASSLAAANSYEQYF	TGCGCCAGCAGCTTGGCGGCAGCGAACTCCTACGAGCAGTACTTC	TRBV5-1	TRBJ2-7	.	.
CASSHYRAPGNEQYF	TGTGCCAGTAGCCATTATCGAGCCCCGGGGAACGAGCAGTACTTC	TRBV19	TRBJ2-7	.	.
CATAKGGVDPFGNEQFF	TGTGCCACCGCAAAAGGGGGAGTGGACCCGTTTGGGAATGAGCAGTTCTTC	TRBV24-1	TRBJ2-1	few	.
CASSQQGAVEQYF	TGTGCCAGTAGTCAACAGGGGGCCGTGGAGCAGTACTTC	TRBV19	TRBJ2-7	.	TRBD1
CSYSAGPGGSSEQFF	TGCAGCTATTCGGCCGGGCCAGGGGGTTCCAGTGAGCAGTTCTTC	TRBV29-1	TRBJ2-1	once	TRBD1
CASSPLGQATGNTEAFF	TGTGCCAGCTCACCATTAGGACAGGCTACGGGGAACACTGAAGCTTTCTTT	TRBV18	TRBJ1-1	.	TRBD1
CASSPGGLYRNEQFF	TGTGCCAGCAGCCCCGGGGGACTATACCGCAATGAGCAGTTCTTC	TRBV3-1/TRBV3-2	TRBJ2-1	.	TRBD2
CASSLNYQGPSTDTQYF	TGTGCCAGCAGTTTAAACTATCAGGGGCCTAGCACAGATACGCAGTATTTT	TRBV27	TRBJ2-3	.	.
CASSHRGLSLYEQYF	TGTGCCAGCAGTCACAGGGGGCTATCGCTGTACGAGCAGTACTTC	TRBV27	TRBJ2-7	once	TRBD1
CASTTGTGEFREQFF	TGTGCCAGCACAACGGGGACAGGGGAGTTCCGGGAGCAGTTCTTC	TRBV7-9	TRBJ2-1	few	TRBD1
CASSLRGTGGNYGYTF	TGTGCCAGCAGCTTAAGGGGGACAGGGGGAAACTATGGCTACACCTTC	TRBV11-3	TRBJ1-2	once	TRBD1
CASTPGQGAYEQFF	TGTGCCAGCACCCCGGGACAGGGGGCCTATGAGCAGTTCTTC	TRBV28	TRBJ2-1	.	TRBD1
CASSLGSSGVREQFF	TGTGCCAGCAGCTTAGGCTCTAGCGGGGTAAGAGAGCAGTTCTTC	TRBV7-9	TRBJ2-1	.	TRBD2